The sequence of this T cell receptor beta chain was determined in a study of blood T cell repertoires in COVID-19. Study overall: Whether acute or convalescent, the COVID-19 samples came from the United States, Italy and Spain. T cells, B-cell-depleted T cells, or PBMCs supplied cDNA or gDNA.

In the authors' methods: Using reference gene primer amplification, nucleated cell counts were estimated. Profiled with immunoSEQ multiplex PCR; TCRdb holds only in-frame clones, not every one. The DNA gave D and trimming, while V, J and clone size come from that table. The sample contains over 200,000 clones, 80% to 90% of which appear only once. The sequencing input was peripheral blood. The TCR was taken from a man between 40 and 49 years old with acute or convalescent COVID-19.

The CDR3 reads CASSIEGQGAFTEAFF. The DNA of the CDR3 is TGTGCCAGTAGTATAGAGGGACAGGGGGCTTTCACTGAAGCTTTCTTT. This chain joins TRBV19 and TRBJ1-1; TRBD1 aligns across 12 bases. The trim removed 0 bases at V and 4 bases at J, leaving 3 bases unmatched. The CDR3 sequence is 16 residues long. The germline V gene has CDR1 LNHDA and CDR2 SQIVND (reference sequence).